This T cell receptor (beta chain) stems from a study of technical replicates of blood from a few donors. The data were produced by immunoSEQ multiplex PCR, yet TCRdb's version contains in-frame clones alone and is incomplete. The repertoire consists of roughly 81,000 clones, with 65% to 90% occurring once and the leading ten covering around 5%. Germline-derived CDR1 and CDR2 are GTSNPN and SVGIG (reference sequence). The CDR3 is made up of 14 amino acids. J lost 2 bases, V lost 5 bases, and 6 bases had no gene match. The sequenced sample was PBMCs. The chain combines TRBV30 with TRBJ1-3; TRBD1 aligns across 7 bases. The receptor's source is a human donor in good health. Some clones in this sample may be carry-over from other donors' samples. The CDR3 nucleotides read TGTGCCTGGGGACGACAGGGAGCTGGAAACACCATATATTTT. Its translation: CAWGRQGAGNTIYF.